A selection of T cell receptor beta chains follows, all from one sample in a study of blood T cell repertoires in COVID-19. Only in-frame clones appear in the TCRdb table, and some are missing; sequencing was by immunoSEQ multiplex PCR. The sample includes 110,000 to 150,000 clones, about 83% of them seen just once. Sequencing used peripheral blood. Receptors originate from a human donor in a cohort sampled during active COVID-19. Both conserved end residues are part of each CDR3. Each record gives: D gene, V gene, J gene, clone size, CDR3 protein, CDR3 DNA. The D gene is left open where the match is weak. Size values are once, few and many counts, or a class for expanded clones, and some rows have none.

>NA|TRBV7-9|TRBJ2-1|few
CASSLDELANNEQFF
TGTGCCAGCAGCTTAGACGAGCTAGCGAACAATGAGCAGTTCTTC
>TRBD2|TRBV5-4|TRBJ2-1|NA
CASSLRTPSGGSSYNEQFF
TGTGCCAGCAGCTTGAGGACGCCTAGCGGGGGGAGCTCCTACAATGAGCAGTTCTTC
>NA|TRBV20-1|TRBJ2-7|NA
CSASDGGLYEQYF
TGCAGTGCTAGTGACGGGGGACTCTACGAGCAGTACTTC
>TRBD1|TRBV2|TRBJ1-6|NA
CASSVGQGAYSPLHF
TGTGCCAGCAGTGTGGGACAGGGGGCTTATTCACCCCTCCACTTT
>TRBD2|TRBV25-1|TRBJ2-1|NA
CASSDASGLDNEQFF
TGTGCCAGCAGTGACGCTAGCGGGCTTGACAATGAGCAGTTCTTC
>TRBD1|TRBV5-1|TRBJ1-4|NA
CASSLVWTGEGEKLFF
TGCGCCAGCAGCTTGGTATGGACAGGGGAGGGAGAAAAACTGTTTTTT
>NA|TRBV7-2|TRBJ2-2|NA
CASSQTFPTGTNTGELFF
TGTGCCAGCAGCCAAACCTTCCCAACAGGGACGAACACCGGGGAGCTGTTTTTT
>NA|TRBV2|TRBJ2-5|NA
CASIREGETQYF
TGTGCCAGCATCAGGGAAGGAGAGACCCAGTACTTC
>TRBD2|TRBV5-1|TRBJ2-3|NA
CASSLPGGGTDTQYF
TGCGCCAGCAGCTTGCCGGGAGGAGGCACAGATACGCAGTATTTT
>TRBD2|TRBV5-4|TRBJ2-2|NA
CASSSGLASNTGELFF
TGTGCCAGCAGCTCAGGACTAGCTTCGAACACCGGGGAGCTGTTTTTT
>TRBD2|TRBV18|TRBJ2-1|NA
CASSPRTSGRGLYTEQFF
TGTGCCAGCTCACCACGGACTAGCGGGAGAGGACTATATACTGAGCAGTTCTTC
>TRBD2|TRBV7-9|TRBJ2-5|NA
CASSTTGGLGETQYF
TGTGCCAGCAGCACGACGGGGGGACTGGGAGAGACCCAGTACTTC
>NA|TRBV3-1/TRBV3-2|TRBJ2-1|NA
CASSQEGALSYNEQFF
TGTGCCAGCAGCCAAGAAGGGGCGCTCTCCTACAATGAGCAGTTCTTC
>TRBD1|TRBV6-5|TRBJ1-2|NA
CASSSPRRGANGYTF
TGTGCCAGCAGTAGCCCCCGCAGGGGGGCGAATGGCTACACCTTC
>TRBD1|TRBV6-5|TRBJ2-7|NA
CASRPRQGKGYEQYF
TGTGCCAGCAGACCCCGACAGGGAAAAGGCTACGAGCAGTACTTC
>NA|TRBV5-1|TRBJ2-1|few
CASSPSSSTANEQFF
TGCGCCAGCAGCCCATCCTCTTCGACAGCTAATGAGCAGTTCTTC
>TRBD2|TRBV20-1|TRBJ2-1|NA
CSASFSGSGNNEQFF
TGCAGTGCTAGTTTCAGCGGGAGTGGAAACAATGAGCAGTTCTTC
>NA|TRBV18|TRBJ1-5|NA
CASSPSYTGSGQPQHF
TGTGCCAGCTCACCGAGTTATACAGGGTCAGGGCAGCCCCAGCATTTT
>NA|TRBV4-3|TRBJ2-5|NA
CASSQSPQETQYF
TGCGCCAGCAGCCAGAGCCCCCAAGAGACCCAGTACTTC
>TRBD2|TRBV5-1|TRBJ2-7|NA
CASSLVAGSYEQYF
TGCGCCAGCAGCTTGGTAGCGGGGTCCTACGAGCAGTACTTC
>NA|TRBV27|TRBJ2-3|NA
CASSLPDRGLAGGWADTQYF
TGTGCCAGCAGTCTCCCGGACAGGGGGTTAGCGGGAGGGTGGGCAGATACGCAGTATTTT
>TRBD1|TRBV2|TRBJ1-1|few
CASSRQGYQAFF
TGTGCCAGCAGTCGACAGGGGTATCAAGCTTTCTTT
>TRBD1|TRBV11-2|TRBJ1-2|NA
CASSLTGVIGKVYGYTF
TGTGCCAGCAGCTTGACAGGGGTGATAGGGAAAGTCTATGGCTACACCTTC
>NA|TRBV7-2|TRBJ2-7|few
CASSLALEPYEQYF
TGTGCCAGCAGCTTAGCGTTGGAGCCCTACGAGCAGTACTTC
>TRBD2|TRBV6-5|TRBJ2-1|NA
CASRTSGFYNEQFF
TGTGCCAGCAGGACTAGCGGGTTTTACAATGAGCAGTTCTTC
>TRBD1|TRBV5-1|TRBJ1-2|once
CASSLDRGRDGYTF
TGCGCCAGCAGCTTGGACAGGGGGCGTGATGGCTACACCTTC
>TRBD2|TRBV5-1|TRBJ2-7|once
CASSLRTSGSPGEQYF
TGCGCCAGCAGCTTGAGGACTAGCGGGTCTCCGGGGGAGCAGTACTTC
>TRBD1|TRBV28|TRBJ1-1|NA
CASVLGGPINTEAFF
TGTGCCAGTGTCTTAGGGGGCCCGATAAACACTGAAGCTTTCTTT
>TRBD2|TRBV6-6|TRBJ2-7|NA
CASTLAGGVSYEQYF
TGTGCCAGCACCCTAGCGGGAGGAGTCTCCTACGAGCAGTACTTC
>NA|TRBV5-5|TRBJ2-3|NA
CASSLSGASTDTQYF
TGTGCCAGCAGCTTGTCGGGAGCCAGCACAGATACGCAGTATTTT
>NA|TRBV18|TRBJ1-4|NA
CASSPPALSGKLFF
TGTGCCAGCTCACCACCGGCGCTAAGCGGAAAACTGTTTTTT
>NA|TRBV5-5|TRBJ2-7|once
CASSPEWDTSLTYEQYF
TGTGCCAGCAGCCCCGAATGGGACACCTCTCTTACCTACGAGCAGTACTTC
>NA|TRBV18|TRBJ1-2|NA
CASSPEWDNLVGYTF
TGTGCCAGCTCACCGGAATGGGACAACCTTGTGGGCTACACCTTC
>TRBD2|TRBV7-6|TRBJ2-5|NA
CASSKTSTQTQYF
TGTGCCAGCAGCAAGACTAGCACACAGACCCAGTACTTC
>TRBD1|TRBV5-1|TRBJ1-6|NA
CASSLGQGNSPLHF
TGCGCCAGCAGCTTGGGACAGGGCAATTCACCCCTCCACTTT
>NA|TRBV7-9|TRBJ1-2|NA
CASSLARAAGDDYGYTF
TGTGCCAGCAGCTTAGCGCGGGCGGCAGGGGACGACTATGGCTACACCTTC
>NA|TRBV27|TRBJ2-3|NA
CASSPFWGDTDTQYF
TGTGCCAGCAGCCCCTTCTGGGGAGACACAGATACGCAGTATTTT
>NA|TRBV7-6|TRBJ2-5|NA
CASSNRVGETQYF
TGTGCCAGCAGCAACAGGGTGGGGGAGACCCAGTACTTC
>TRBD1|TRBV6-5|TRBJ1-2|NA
CASSRQGEGYGYTF
TGTGCCAGCAGTAGACAGGGCGAAGGCTATGGCTACACCTTC
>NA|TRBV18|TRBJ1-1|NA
CASSPRQTMNTEAFF
TGTGCCAGCTCACCACGACAGACCATGAACACTGAAGCTTTCTTT
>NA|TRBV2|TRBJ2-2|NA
CASSVEGGGTGELFF
TGTGCCAGCAGTGTTGAGGGAGGGGGAACCGGGGAGCTGTTTTTT
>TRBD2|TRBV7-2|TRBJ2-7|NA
CASKYFSGRAGEQYF
TGTGCCAGCAAATATTTTAGCGGGAGGGCTGGGGAGCAGTACTTC
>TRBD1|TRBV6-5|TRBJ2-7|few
CASRKDREGRFEQYF
TGTGCCAGCAGAAAAGACAGGGAAGGTCGTTTTGAGCAGTACTTC
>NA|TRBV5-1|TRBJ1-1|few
CASSFELTGREAFF
TGCGCCAGCAGCTTCGAACTTACGGGAAGGGAAGCTTTCTTT
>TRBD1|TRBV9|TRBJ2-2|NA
CASSARDRFFTGELFF
TGTGCCAGCAGCGCTCGGGACAGGTTTTTCACCGGGGAGCTGTTTTTT
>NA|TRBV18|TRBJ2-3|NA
CASSPPELRTDTQYF
TGTGCCAGCTCACCACCGGAGCTTCGGACAGATACGCAGTATTTT
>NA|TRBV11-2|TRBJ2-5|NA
CASSLGRGEKETQYF
TGTGCCAGCAGCTTAGGGCGTGGGGAGAAAGAGACCCAGTACTTC
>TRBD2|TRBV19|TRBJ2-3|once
CASSLSRRELSTDTQYF
TGTGCCAGTAGTTTGTCCCGGCGGGAGTTAAGCACAGATACGCAGTATTTT
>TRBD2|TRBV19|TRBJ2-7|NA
CASSTLAGGPYEQYF
TGTGCCAGTAGTACCCTAGCGGGAGGGCCTTACGAGCAGTACTTC
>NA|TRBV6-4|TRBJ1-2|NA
CASSSDRDPGGTF
TGTGCCAGCAGTTCGGACAGAGACCCGGGAGGGACCTTC
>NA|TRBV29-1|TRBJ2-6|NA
CSVSSFVGANVLTF
TGCAGCGTCTCCAGTTTTGTCGGGGCCAACGTCCTGACTTTC
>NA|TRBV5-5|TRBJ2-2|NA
CASSLGRLGGETGELFF
TGTGCCAGCAGCTTGGGCCGACTGGGTGGGGAGACCGGGGAGCTGTTTTTT
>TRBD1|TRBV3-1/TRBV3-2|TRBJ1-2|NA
CASSQGQRSNYGYTF
TGTGCCAGCAGCCAGGGACAGCGCTCCAACTATGGCTACACCTTC
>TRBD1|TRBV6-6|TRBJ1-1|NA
CASTKTGVRTEAFF
TGTGCCAGCACCAAAACAGGGGTGAGGACTGAAGCTTTCTTT
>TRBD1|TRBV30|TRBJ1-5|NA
CAWRTGRYQPQHF
TGTGCCTGGAGGACAGGGAGGTACCAGCCCCAGCATTTT
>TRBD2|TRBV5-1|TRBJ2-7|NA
CASSSVDIAGGPREQYF
TGCGCCAGCAGCTCGGTTGATATAGCGGGAGGGCCGAGAGAGCAGTACTTC